The next 10 T cell receptor beta chains were all read from a single sample in a study of control samples from healthy donors and cancer patients. Clones were sequenced by immunoSEQ multiplex PCR, and TCRdb holds only the in-frame ones, with some missing. The sample lists fewer than 95,000 clones, about 85% occurring once. Sample: blood. The origin of the receptors is a woman aged 40 to 50 in good health.

This chain uses TRBV2 with TRBJ1-2, with 7 positions matching TRBD1. The CDR3 extends over 15 amino acids. Germline V gene sequence: CDR1 SNHLY, CDR2 FYNNEI. V lost 4 bases to trimming and J lost 2 bases; unmatched junction nucleotides: 7. The CDR3 DNA reads TGTGCCAGCAGTGTGGAACAGGGGAGAAACTATGGCTACACCTTC. This codes for CASSVEQGRNYGYTF.

This clone was seen a handful of times. The rearrangement uses TRBV6-1 and TRBJ2-3; 8 bases are a match to TRBD1. V shed 2 bases and J 5 bases; nucleotides not matched to a gene: 3. The CDR3 loop spans 14 amino acids. In germline, CDR1 is MNHNS, CDR2 SASEGT. CDR3 DNA: TGTGCCAGCAGTGAATTCACAGGGGGAGATACGCAGTATTTT. Protein product: CASSEFTGGDTQYF.

V is TRBV11-3 and J is TRBJ2-1; D remains unclear. CDR1 is SGHNT and CDR2 is YENEEA in the germline V gene. Trimming stripped 2 bases from V and 9 bases from J, with 11 bases between. This CDR3 region has 13 residues. The DNA of the CDR3 is TGTGCCAGCAGCTTAAACTTAATGGGTGAGCAGTTCTTC. Protein sequence: CASSLNLMGEQFF.

The rearrangement joins TRBV6-2 or TRBV6-3 to TRBJ1-5; 8 bases agree with TRBD1. Losses at the gene ends were 5 bases for V and 6 bases for J; bases not matched to a gene: 9. Germline V gives CDR1 MNHEY, CDR2 SVGEGT. The CDR3 spans 15 residues. CDR3 sequence reads: CASSDLTGARQPQHF. CDR3 DNA: TGTGCCAGCAGTGATTTGACAGGGGCCCGTCAGCCCCAGCATTTT.

On this clone: The same CDR3 can be traced to other DNA sequences in this sample. The J gene is TRBJ1-1, the V gene TRBV9; D might be TRBD1 (5 bases). Between the trimmed V and J ends, which lost 0 bases and 3 bases, there was a span of 6 bases. The CDR3 runs 13 residues. Per germline, CDR1 SGDLS and CDR2 YYNGEE. This chain's CDR3 is CASSVGGDTEAFF. CDR3 sequence (DNA): TGTGCCAGCAGCGTAGGAGGGGACACTGAAGCTTTCTTT.

The rearrangement joins TRBV19 to TRBJ2-3; 8 bases map to TRBD1. Germline V gene lookup returns CDR1 LNHDA and CDR2 SQIVND (reference sequence). The CDR3 runs to 14 residues. J lost 11 bases, V lost 2 bases, and 9 bases had no gene match. In DNA, the CDR3 is TGTGCCAGTAGTATATACTTTGGAGGGACAGGGCAGTATTTT. Encoded protein: CASSIYFGGTGQYF. Using reference TRBV19 and TRBJ2-3 for the parts outside the CDR3, the full variable domain is DGGITQSPKYLFRKEGQNVTLSCEQNLNHDAMYWYRQDPGQGLRLIYYSQIVNDFQKGDIAEGYSVSREKKESFPLTVTSAQKNPTAFYLCASSIYFGGTGQYFGPGTRLTVL.

This clone came up once. The chain's CDR3 is CASSYRTGAFQETQYF. Written as DNA, the CDR3 is TGTGCCAGCAGCTATCGGACAGGGGCTTTCCAAGAGACCCAGTACTTC. The rearrangement links TRBV5-6 to TRBJ2-5; 9 positions agree with TRBD1. The length of the CDR3 is 16 residues. The V gene's germline CDR1 is SGHDT and CDR2 YYEEEE. V shed 3 bases and J 1 base; nucleotides not matched to a gene: 7.

In its sample, this clone was seen a few times. The genes are TRBV6-2 or TRBV6-3 and TRBJ1-2; D not certain. CDR1 and CDR2 (germline): MNHEY, SVGEGT. Trimming left V 5 bases short and J 1 base short, with 5 bases between. CDR3 size: 12 residues. For the CDR3, the DNA is TGTGCCAGCAGTCAGAGTAACTATGGCTACACCTTC. Amino acids: CASSQSNYGYTF.

J is TRBJ2-1 and V is TRBV12-3 or TRBV12-4; 10 bases map to TRBD1. The ends lost 6 bases at V and 12 bases at J; junction bases unmatched: 5. The CDR3 contains 12 residues. This CDR3 is CASSPDRGRQFF. In nucleotides, the CDR3 is TGTGCCAGCAGCCCCGACAGGGGGCGGCAGTTCTTC.

This clone was recorded only once. This chain links TRBV15 with TRBJ1-2; D is perhaps TRBD1 (6 bases). CDR3 length: 18 amino acids. The germline V gene has CDR1 LNHNV and CDR2 YYDKDF (reference sequence). V shed 3 bases and J shed 2 bases, with 22 bases lying between them. CDR3 loop: CATSRGDRPKRRNYGYTF. In nucleotides, the CDR3 is TGTGCCACCAGCAGGGGAGACAGGCCCAAGCGACGGAACTATGGCTACACCTTC.